The TCR beta chain described here comes from a study of T cells after posttransplantation cyclophosphamide (dated by TCRdb to about 2016). Looking at the study overall: Using TRB sequencing, the study followed how the T cell repertoire rebuilt after myeloablative bone marrow transplantation with posttransplantation cyclophosphamide given as GVHD prophylaxis. Samples from some 40 PTCy-treated patients, along with samples from some 15 of their related bone marrow donors, underwent antigen receptor sequencing. Blood from every one of the approximately 37 PTCy patients who had 1-year posttransplant specimens underwent TRB sequencing. TRB sequencing was also done on up to about 3 additional blood samples from 2 to 5.2 years after transplant in 3 patients, and on pretransplant blood from 4 patients. TRA and TRB clonality were tightly correlated in 9 or 10 samples, so subsequent TCR analyses focused on TRB only. Public TRB sequences were queried against a database of over 3,600 sequences associated with responses to pathogens, tumor antigens, self-antigens and alloantigens.

The V end gives up 2 bases and the J end 6 bases, leaving 9 bases in the junction not matched to a gene. The germline V gene provides CDR1 MGHDK and CDR2 SYGVNS. The CDR3 contains 17 residues, cysteine and phenylalanine counted. Just the 51-base CDR3 DNA is kept, in frame starting at base 1. Related bone marrow donors provided peripheral blood samples on the day of marrow donation. Peripheral blood and bone marrow mononuclear cells were isolated by Ficoll-Hypaque density centrifugation and were cryopreserved. Genomic DNA was used for TRB sequencing, which was performed with the immunoSEQ assay at survey resolution or with the hsTCRB kit. Per the authors' processing: The immunoSEQ software was used for initial read processing, and the LymphoSeq R package was used for repertoire analyses. Clonality was computed as 1 minus normalized Shannon entropy; Gini coefficient was also calculated for each TRB dataset. To infer phenotypes in unsorted samples, TRB sequences from sorted subsets of the recipient or donor were mapped onto the unsorted samples of the same recipient. Not all clones reach the TCRdb copy of this immuneACCESS table, which keeps in-frame sequences only. Checked studies attribute under half of the gap to unresolved V genes and leave the rest unexplained. V and J calls and clone size are copied from that table; D and trimming were computed from the DNA. Across this sample, tens of thousands of clones were tabulated and none appeared just once. The ten top clones hold about 2% of the sample.

This clone was seen a handful of times. The target of this receptor is not known. No much larger clone exists at a distance of one base, and base qualities are not known. General findings and caveats noted by the study authors: Across under 50 patients, recipient CMV seropositivity and CMV reactivation were highly associated with TRB clonality; PTCy diversity was similar to CNI/methotrexate controls. The TRB repertoires of T cells infiltrating skin or GI tract showed only limited overlap with the TRB repertoires of T cells in blood. Donor-recipient similarity was low at 1-2 months but increased during the first year, and donor CD8+ memory clones often dominated later blood repertoires.

Sequenced sample: PBMCs. The receptor comes from a man aged 35-49 years in good health, CMV-negative, and a related stem cell transplant donor. The chain is assembled from TRBV25-1 and TRBJ2-1; a stretch of 11 junction bases matches TRBD2. The sequenced DNA: TGTGCCAGCAGTGAAACTAGCGGGAGAGGTTCTTTCAATGAGCAGTTCTTC. It codes for CASSETSGRGSFNEQFF.